This record concerns one T cell receptor beta chain sequence. Its antigen is unknown. The sample holds no much larger clone one base away, and base qualities are not on file. These data originate in a study of tissue-resident memory T cells in lung cancer (dated by TCRdb to between 2018 and 2021). General notes on the study: Paired tumor TRM and tumor non-TRM populations from ten to eleven lung cancer patients were compared by TCR beta-chain sequencing.

Broad study findings and their caveats: Compared with tumor non-TRM cells, tumor TRM cells had a significantly more restricted TCR repertoire, reflected in lower Shannon-Wiener and inverse Simpson diversity. Expanded clonotypes were found to constitute approximately 70% of tumor TRM repertoires on average, compared with 52% of tumor non-TRM repertoires.

Using a BD FACSAria-II, CD8+ T cells were sorted according to CD103 expression straight into ice-cold TRIzol LS reagent. Lung tumor tissue was collected fresh at the time of surgical resection. Fresh cells were subjected to Fc receptor blocking and were subsequently stained for CD45, CD4, CD3, CD8A and CD103, and DAPI was used for live/dead discrimination. Total RNA was purified from sorted CD103+ and CD103- CD8+ T cells using a miRNeasy kit. Sorting of tumor-infiltrating CD8+ cytotoxic T cells by CD103 expression was used to split tissue-resident memory (TRM) cells from non-TRM cells. The donors were lung cancer patients whose disease was treatment-naive. Patients with respiratory malignancies who were newly diagnosed and untreated were prospectively recruited upon referral. Sequencing was carried out with an Illumina MiSeq. The TCR sequencing libraries included unique molecular identifiers and were indexed using TruSeq single indexes. The original methods were these. TCR reads were mapped and error-corrected with MIGEC v1.2.7 and were then analyzed with VDJtools v1.1.7, with default settings applied for both tools. Shannon-Wiener and inverse Simpson indices, computed in VDJtools, were used to quantify repertoire diversity. Expanded TCRbeta clonotypes were defined by a frequency threshold of at least three. Across the 9 to 10 patients, Wilcoxon rank-sum tests were used for the statistical comparisons of TCR diversity between tumor TRM and non-TRM populations. Using fastp trimming at Q25 and MiXCR clonotype assembly, TCRdb reanalyzed the public sequencing data and kept in-frame beta chains. Rows with one shared CDR3 protein collapse into an entry with the most common genes and DNA. The V and J calls and clone size are TCRdb's, not the authors'. The sample data list 150 to 200 distinct CDR3 sequences, and 21% of these were observed just once. Together, the top ten hold 35% to 40% of the sample.

The sample consisted of CD103- CD8+ T cells from lung tumor tissue. Per the publication, the cell subset or site label means: non-TRM CD8+ CTLs. The sequence was obtained from a human donor with treatment-naive lung cancer (subtype not recorded).

The CDR3 loop reads CASSPTPSTDTQYF. The nucleotide sequence reads TGTGCCAGCAGCCCGACTCCTAGCACAGATACGCAGTATTTT. In this chain, TRBV11-2 is recombined with TRBJ2-3, with the D gene too uncertain to name. Its CDR3 holds 14 amino acids, cysteine through phenylalanine. The CDR3 DNA has 42 bases and is translated from base 1. V loses 5 bases, J loses 0 bases, and the germline ends lie 9 bases apart. CDR1 and CDR2 are read off the germline V gene as SGHAT and FQNNGV.